The next 5 T cell receptor beta chains were all read from a single sample in a study of shared clonotypes between healthy human individuals. Naive CD8 cells comprised CD45RO-negative, CCR7-positively selected cells, excluding terminally differentiated effector memory CD45RA+ cells. Assay used: immunoSEQ multiplex PCR; TCRdb lists only in-frame clones, some missing. This sample yields about 1.9 million clones, of which 93% are seen a single time; less than 2% belongs to the top ten. Sequenced input: naive CD8+ T cells from PBMCs. All receptors derive from a man aged 18 to 35 in good health. Some clones in this sample may be carry-over from other donors' samples.

V usage is TRBV11-2 and J usage is TRBJ1-4, with unresolved D. This CDR3 comprises 15 residues. Trimming took 5 bases from V and 0 from J, leaving 10 bases between them. The germline V gene has CDR1 SGHAT and CDR2 FQNNGV. The CDR3, as DNA: TGTGCCAGCAGCCCAAGAATTTCAACTAATGAAAAACTGTTTTTT. Residues: CASSPRISTNEKLFF.

The rearrangement joins TRBV18 to TRBJ2-7, with 14 bases aligning to TRBD2. With 3 bases clipped from V and 5 bases from J, the junction kept 6 bases outside the gene matches. The CDR3 runs 16 residues. From germline, CDR1 is KGHSH and CDR2 LQKENI. CDR3 sequence (DNA): TGTGCCAGCTCACCTCCGGGACTAGCGGGAGCTGACGAGCAGTACTTC. It translates to CASSPPGLAGADEQYF.

V is TRBV6-1 and J is TRBJ1-4; 7 bases match TRBD1. The CDR3 sequence is 14 residues long. J was trimmed by 7 bases and V by 6 bases; bases with no gene match: 8. The germline gives CDR1 MNHNS, CDR2 SASEGT. CDR3 coding DNA: TGTGCCAGCAGCGCTAACAGGGGAGGTGAAAAACTGTTTTTT. It encodes CASSANRGGEKLFF.

V is TRBV13 and J is TRBJ2-7; the D call may be TRBD1 or TRBD2 (5 bases each). CDR1 and CDR2 (germline): PRHDT, FYEKMQ (reference sequence). The CDR3 totals 14 residues. Trimming removed 4 bases from V and 0 bases from J, with 10 bases in between. The CDR3 DNA reads TGTGCCAGCAGCTCAACCGGGGCCTCCTACGAGCAGTACTTC. It is translated as CASSSTGASYEQYF.

Worth noting for this clone: The same CDR3 is also encoded by other DNA sequences in this sample. The chain combines TRBV5-1 with TRBJ1-1; D gene uncertain. V was trimmed by 2 bases and J by 0 bases, leaving 5 bases between them. Germline values: CDR1 SGHRS, CDR2 YFSETQ. The CDR3 contains 13 residues. The CDR3 is CASSFGMNTEAFF. In DNA, the CDR3 is TGCGCCAGCAGCTTCGGTATGAACACTGAAGCTTTCTTT.